The 18 T cell receptor beta chains below were found in one sample sequenced in a study of cytomegalovirus exposure and HLA in healthy donors. Both 60 Vbeta primers and 13 Jbeta primers went into the PCR. Data came from immunoSEQ multiplex PCR; TCRdb stores just in-frame clones and leaves some out. The table includes some 160,000 clones, more than 80% detected once. The sequenced sample consisted of PBMCs. The receptors were gathered from a woman aged 40 to 55 in good health and CMV-seropositive.

The V gene is TRBV13, the J gene TRBJ1-3; 7 bases match TRBD1. The CDR3 has 16 amino acids. J lost 0 bases, V lost 1 base, and 3 bases had no gene match. Germline V gives CDR1 PRHDT, CDR2 FYEKMQ (reference sequence). CDR3 sequence: CASSLEGGYSGNTIYF. The CDR3 nucleotides are TGTGCCAGCAGCTTAGAAGGGGGCTACTCTGGAAACACCATATATTTT. Combining the CDR3 with reference TRBV13 and TRBJ1-3 gives the whole variable domain AAGVIQSPRHLIKEKRETATLKCYPIPRHDTVYWYQQGPGQDPQFLISFYEKMQSDKGSIPDRFSAQQFSDYHSELNMSSLELGDSALYFCASSLEGGYSGNTIYFGEGSWLTVV.

This chain links TRBV6-4 with TRBJ2-7; 7 bases line up with TRBD1. The V and J ends lost 5 bases and 3 bases, in that order; junction bases with no gene match: 10. CDR1 MRHNA and CDR2 SNTAGT come from the germline V gene. The CDR3 runs to 15 residues. As DNA, the CDR3 is TGTGCCAGCAGTCCCTGCCCCGGGACAGACTACGAGCAGTACTTC. Translating gives CASSPCPGTDYEQYF.

This clone was observed a few times. The V and J genes are TRBV14 and TRBJ2-5; 7 nucleotides align to TRBD1. With the DNA end fitting TRBJ2-7 better, the J assignment may be wrong. Germline loops: CDR1 SGHDN, CDR2 FVKESK. The CDR3 runs 14 residues. The CDR3 here is CASSQLGQSNEQYF. The CDR3 region has the DNA TGTGCCAGCAGCCAACTGGGACAGTCTAACGAGCAGTACTTC.

The chain combines TRBV5-4 with TRBJ2-1, with 8 bases matching TRBD2. The J segment lost 4 bases and the V segment lost 1 base, leaving 4 bases of the junction unmatched. Looked up from germline, CDR1 is SGHNT and CDR2 is YYREEE (reference sequence). This CDR3 is 15 amino acids long. The CDR3 is CASSLKRERYNEQFF. In DNA form, the CDR3 reads TGTGCCAGCAGCTTGAAGCGGGAGAGGTACAATGAGCAGTTCTTC.

A single count supports this clone. Here the CDR3 DNA reads TGTGCCAAAGGGGAGATAGCGGGGTCTCCAGATACGCAGTATTTT. Translation gives CAKGEIAGSPDTQYF. The chain combines TRBV7-9 with TRBJ2-3; 8 nucleotides align to TRBD2. The CDR3 is 15 residues long. From germline, CDR1 is SEHNR and CDR2 FQNEAQ (reference sequence). V shed 10 bases, J shed 4 bases, and the junction held 13 bases outside the gene matches.

This sequence joins TRBV28 and TRBJ2-1; a weak D match, TRBD2 (6 bases). The CDR3 loop spans 16 amino acids. V was clipped by 5 bases and J by 7 bases, with 21 bases between them. Per the germline V gene, CDR1 is MDHEN and CDR2 is SYDVKM. CDR3: CASSPRERFYRNEQFF. In DNA, the CDR3 is TGTGCCAGCAGTCCTCGGGAGAGGTTCTATAGGAATGAGCAGTTCTTC.

The chain couples TRBV7-9 to TRBJ2-2; 9 bases map to TRBD1. V gave up 2 bases and J gave up 1 base; unmatched junction bases: 2. Per the germline V gene, CDR1 is SEHNR and CDR2 is FQNEAQ (reference sequence). CDR3 length: 16 residues. The CDR3 spells CASSLTGGGNTGELFF. The CDR3 DNA follows: TGTGCCAGCAGCTTAACAGGGGGCGGGAACACCGGGGAGCTGTTTTTT.

This chain links TRBV28 with TRBJ1-5; 8 nucleotides align to TRBD1. The CDR3 is made up of 15 amino acids. The V gene end was trimmed by 6 bases and the J gene end by 4 bases; junction bases not matched to a gene: 8. The germline CDR1 and CDR2 sequences are MDHEN and SYDVKM. The CDR3 sequence is CASSTSGTGNQPQHF. DNA for the CDR3: TGTGCCAGCAGCACAAGTGGGACAGGTAATCAGCCCCAGCATTTT. The whole variable domain, remainder taken from reference TRBV28 and TRBJ1-5, is DVKVTQSSRYLVKRTGEKVFLECVQDMDHENMFWYRQDPGLGLRLIYFSYDVKMKEKGDIPEGYSVSREKKERFSLILESASTNQTSMYLCASSTSGTGNQPQHFGDGTRLSIL.

The chain carries TRBV28 and TRBJ2-5; 8 bases fit TRBD2. The ends lost 5 bases at V and 5 bases at J; junction bases unmatched: 13. Germline values: CDR1 MDHEN, CDR2 SYDVKM. This CDR3 is built from 16 residues. As DNA, the CDR3 is TGTGCCAGCAGTGTAAGGGCCCGTCGGGGGGGGGAGACCCAGTACTTC. This gives the protein CASSVRARRGGETQYF. Variable domain in full (rest from reference TRBV28 and TRBJ2-5): DVKVTQSSRYLVKRTGEKVFLECVQDMDHENMFWYRQDPGLGLRLIYFSYDVKMKEKGDIPEGYSVSREKKERFSLILESASTNQTSMYLCASSVRARRGGETQYFGPGTRLLVL.

The J gene is TRBJ2-7, the V gene TRBV19; tentative D call: TRBD2 (6 bases). Per germline, CDR1 LNHDA and CDR2 SQIVND (reference sequence). V was clipped by 4 bases and J by 3 bases, with 13 bases between them. This CDR3 has 14 amino acids. The CDR3 bases are TGTGCCAGTAGTACGGGGACTGCCCGCTACGAGCAGTACTTC. This codes for CASSTGTARYEQYF.

The CDR3 DNA reads TGTGCCAGCAGTTTATATGGGCAGGGAGAGACCCAGTACTTC. This codes for CASSLYGQGETQYF. The chain links TRBV27 to TRBJ2-5, with D perhaps TRBD1 (5 bases). The CDR3 is 14 amino acids. CDR1 is MNHEY, CDR2 SMNVEV, per germline (reference sequence). V gave up 1 base and J gave up 4 bases, with 10 bases separating them.

This clone has a count of ten or more. The V gene is TRBV6-6, the J gene TRBJ1-2; TRBD1 is a possible D gene (5 bases). The germline gives CDR1 MNHNY, CDR2 SVGAGI (reference sequence). Trimming left V 7 bases short and J 3 bases short, with 9 bases between. CDR3 size: 12 residues. The CDR3 DNA reads as TGTGCCAGCAATCGGGGGGACTATGGCTACACCTTC. Translating it yields CASNRGDYGYTF.

This sequence joins TRBV9 and TRBJ2-5; 8 bases fit TRBD2. The CDR3 has 16 amino acids. Germline-derived CDR1 and CDR2 are SGDLS and YYNGEE. The V and J ends lost 4 bases and 5 bases, in that order; junction bases with no gene match: 13. CDR3 sequence reads: CASSPIDGGGRETQYF. CDR3 sequence (DNA): TGTGCCAGCAGCCCGATAGACGGGGGGGGCAGGGAGACCCAGTACTTC.

The V and J genes are TRBV4-2 and TRBJ1-5, with D maybe TRBD1 (6 bases). Germline CDR1 LGHNA, CDR2 YNFKEQ. This CDR3 spans 15 amino acids. The V end lost 1 base, the J end lost 4 bases, and 11 bases lay between the germline ends. The CDR3 region is CASSQVSQGNQPQHF. CDR3 DNA sequence: TGTGCCAGCAGCCAAGTCAGCCAGGGGAATCAGCCCCAGCATTTT.

V usage is TRBV6-6 and J usage is TRBJ2-5, with a possible D match to TRBD2 (5 bases). Germline assignment: CDR1 MNHNY and CDR2 SVGAGI (reference sequence). The length of the CDR3 is 14 residues. The V and J ends lost 0 bases and 7 bases respectively, with 12 bases between them. The CDR3 nucleotides are TGTGCCAGCAGTTACTCCGGGAAGCTAGGGACCCAGTACTTC. It codes for CASSYSGKLGTQYF.

The V call is TRBV7-7, the J call TRBJ1-5; D remains unclear. The CDR3 spans 11 residues. CDR1 and CDR2 (germline): SSHAT, FNYEAQ (reference sequence). The CDR3 here is CAGIWSQPQHF. The DNA for the CDR3 is TGTGCAGGTATTTGGAGTCAGCCCCAGCATTTT.

J is TRBJ2-2 and V is TRBV9; D is uncertain. Trimming stripped 0 bases from V and 7 bases from J, with 7 bases between. The CDR3 extends over 13 amino acids. In germline, CDR1 is SGDLS, CDR2 YYNGEE. The CDR3 loop is CASSVVSSGELFF. The CDR3 coding sequence is TGTGCCAGCAGCGTAGTGTCCAGCGGGGAGCTGTTTTTT.

The chain has TRBV7-3 and TRBJ1-2; possibly TRBD1 for D (6 bases). Between the trimmed V and J ends, which lost 5 bases and 4 bases, there was a span of 17 bases. Per germline, CDR1 SGHTA and CDR2 FQGTGA. This CDR3 has 15 residues. Here the CDR3 reads CASSPGQPGVYGYTF. The CDR3 DNA is TGTGCCAGCAGCCCAGGACAGCCAGGGGTCTATGGCTACACCTTC.